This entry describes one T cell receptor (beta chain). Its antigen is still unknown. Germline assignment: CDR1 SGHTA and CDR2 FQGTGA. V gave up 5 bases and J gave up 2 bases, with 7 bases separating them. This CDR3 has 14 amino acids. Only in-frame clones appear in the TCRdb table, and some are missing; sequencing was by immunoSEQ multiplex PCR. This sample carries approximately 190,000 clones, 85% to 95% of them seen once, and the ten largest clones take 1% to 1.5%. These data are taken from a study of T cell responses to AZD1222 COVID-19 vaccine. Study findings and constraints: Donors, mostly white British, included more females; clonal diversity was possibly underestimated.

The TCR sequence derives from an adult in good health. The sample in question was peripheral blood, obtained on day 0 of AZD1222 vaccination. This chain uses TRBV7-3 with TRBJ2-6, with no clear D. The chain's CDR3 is CASSPTPGANVLTF. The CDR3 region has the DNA TGTGCCAGCAGCCCCACCCCTGGGGCCAACGTCCTGACTTTC.